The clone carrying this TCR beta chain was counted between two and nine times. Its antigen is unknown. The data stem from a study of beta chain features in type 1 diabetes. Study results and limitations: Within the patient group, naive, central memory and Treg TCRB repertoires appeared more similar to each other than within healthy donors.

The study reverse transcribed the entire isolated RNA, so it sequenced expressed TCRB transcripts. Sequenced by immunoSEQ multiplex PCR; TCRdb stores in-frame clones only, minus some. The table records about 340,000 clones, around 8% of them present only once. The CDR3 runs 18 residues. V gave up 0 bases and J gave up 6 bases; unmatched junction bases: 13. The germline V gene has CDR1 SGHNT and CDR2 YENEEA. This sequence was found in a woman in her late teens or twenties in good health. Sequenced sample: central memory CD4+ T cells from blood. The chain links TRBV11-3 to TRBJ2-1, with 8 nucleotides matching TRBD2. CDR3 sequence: CASSLDARGTSEFNEQFF. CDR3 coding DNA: TGTGCCAGCAGCTTAGACGCACGGGGGACTAGTGAATTCAATGAGCAGTTCTTC.